What follows describes a single T cell receptor beta chain. The V gene end was trimmed by 6 bases and the J gene end by 4 bases; junction bases not matched to a gene: 14. Germline loops: CDR1 MNHNY, CDR2 SVGAGI (reference sequence). There are 16 residues in the CDR3. TCRdb keeps only in-frame clones here, not all; method: immunoSEQ multiplex PCR. The sample records a few hundred thousand clones, around nine tenths being singletons. This sample stems from a study of blood T cell repertoires in COVID-19. The chain recombines TRBV6-6 with TRBJ1-2, with TRBD1 identical over 7 bases. The TCR originated in a human donor in a cohort sampled during active COVID-19. Material for sequencing was peripheral blood. The CDR3 protein is CASSRQIFPGGYGYTF. The DNA of the CDR3 is TGTGCCAGCAGCCGTCAGATCTTTCCAGGGGGCTATGGCTACACCTTC.